This T cell receptor beta chain was sequenced for a study of blood T cells in healthy people across ages. Whole-study results and caveats: Per million T cells, TCR beta diversity dropped about linearly as age rose.

Using a J-beta primer mix together with a sample-barcoded 5' primer, a second PCR was run for roughly 7 to 11 cycles. Each single sample gave us at least 3 million CDR3-containing paired-end reads. TCRdb processed the 5' RACE reads anew with MiXCR; each CDR3 protein has one entry. The sample yields some 760,000 distinct CDR3 sequences, 20% to 25% seen once. V dropped 8 bases and J dropped 1; count of bases not matched to a gene: 5. In germline, CDR1 is DFQATT, CDR2 SNEGSKA (reference sequence). CDR3 size: 13 residues. Ranging in age from about 6 to 95, the donors were healthy Caucasian individuals from Russia. This clonotype was seen a handful of times. The antigen remains undetermined. This same sample was also taken into another study, of T cells of mothers and their children. As that study records: The effect of thymic selection on TCR recombination output is similar between related and unrelated pairs.

The rearrangement uses TRBV20-1 and TRBJ2-1; 7 bases line up with TRBD2. The clonotype was recovered from a boy between 10 and 17 years old in good health. Sequencing was done on a sample of blood. For the CDR3, the DNA is TGCAGTCACCCTAGCGGTTCCTACAATGAGCAGTTCTTC. Encoded protein: CSHPSGSYNEQFF.